The 21 T cell receptor beta chains listed next were all sequenced from one sample in a study of blood T cell repertoires in COVID-19. The repertoire was sequenced with immunoSEQ multiplex PCR; TCRdb's copy has only in-frame clones and lacks some. The profile covers 120,000 to 150,000 clones, with 84% appearing a single time and about 6.8% taken by the ten largest. Sequencing input: peripheral blood. These receptors originate from a woman aged 50 to 65 in a cohort sampled during active or convalescent COVID-19.

V is TRBV5-1 and J is TRBJ1-6, with TRBD1 identical over 9 bases. The junction had 16 bases not matched to a gene; V was cut back by 5 bases and J by 4 bases. The CDR3 is 19 amino acids. The V gene's germline CDR1 is SGHRS and CDR2 YFSETQ. The CDR3 DNA reads as TGCGCCAGCAGTCGGCACACAGGGGGCGCCGGATATTATAATTCACCCCTCCACTTT. It yields the protein CASSRHTGGAGYYNSPLHF.

This chain connects TRBV5-6 to TRBJ2-5; no reliable D call. This CDR3 region has 13 residues. V lost 0 bases and J lost 1, with 4 bases in between. Germline loops: CDR1 SGHDT, CDR2 YYEEEE. CDR3 amino acids: CASSLDGQETQYF. In DNA form, the CDR3 reads TGTGCCAGCAGCTTGGACGGCCAAGAGACCCAGTACTTC.

DNA of the CDR3: TGCAGCCCCTTCGCTACTAGCGGGGGGGCCATGGCCATGGGCACCGGGGAGCTGTTTTTT. Protein: CSPFATSGGAMAMGTGELFF. This sequence joins TRBV29-1 and TRBJ2-2; 13 bases map to TRBD2. The junction had 22 bases not matched to a gene; V was cut back by 8 bases and J by 4 bases. CDR3 length: 20 residues. Germline CDR1 reads SQVTM; CDR2 reads ANQGSEA.

The chain couples TRBV4-1 to TRBJ2-1; weak D call: TRBD1 (6 bases). Trimming pared 4 bases from V and 4 bases from J, leaving 14 bases between. The CDR3 loop spans 15 amino acids. The germline V gene encodes CDR1 MGHRA and CDR2 YSYEKL. The CDR3 DNA follows: TGCGCCAGCAGCCGCATTGGGGGCAGATACAATGAGCAGTTCTTC. This gives the protein CASSRIGGRYNEQFF.

The chain recombines TRBV2 with TRBJ1-1; 10 bases are shared with TRBD1. CDR3 size: 15 residues. Germline V gene lookup returns CDR1 SNHLY and CDR2 FYNNEI. J gave up 2 bases and V 4 bases, and 4 bases lay outside the gene matches. The CDR3, as DNA: TGTGCCAGCAGTGGGGGACAGGGGTCAAACACTGAAGCTTTCTTT. Its protein is CASSGGQGSNTEAFF.

The chain recombines TRBV12-5 with TRBJ2-5; 13 positions agree with TRBD2. Germline-derived CDR1 and CDR2 are LGHNT and FRNRAP. V was pared by 4 bases and J by 4 bases, with 3 bases of the junction left unmatched. The CDR3 has 15 amino acids. The CDR3 DNA follows: TGTGCTAGTGGTTGGGGACTAGCGGGGAGAGAGACCCAGTACTTC. Its translation is CASGWGLAGRETQYF.

The V call is TRBV4-1, the J call TRBJ1-1, with D perhaps matching TRBD1 (5 bases). Trimming pared 0 bases from V and 3 bases from J, leaving 14 bases between. Germline-derived CDR1 and CDR2 are MGHRA and YSYEKL. CDR3 length: 16 residues. This CDR3 reads CASSQDAGGRYTEAFF. The DNA for the CDR3 is TGCGCCAGCAGCCAAGACGCTGGGGGGAGGTACACTGAAGCTTTCTTT.

This clone was recorded a few times. The rearrangement uses TRBV6-5 and TRBJ1-6; TRBD1 aligns across 10 bases. Germline V gene sequence: CDR1 MNHEY, CDR2 SVGAGI. The CDR3 consists of 15 residues. V was clipped by 4 bases and J by 9 bases; unmatched bases: 6. The CDR3 DNA is TGTGCCAGCAGTTCTCGGGGGACAGGGGTTTCACCCCTCCACTTT. Its protein is CASSSRGTGVSPLHF.

The chain combines TRBV4-2 with TRBJ2-3; 9 nucleotides line up with TRBD2. Germline-derived CDR1 and CDR2 are LGHNA and YNFKEQ. The trim removed 0 bases at V and 2 bases at J, leaving 9 bases unmatched. The CDR3 contains 18 residues. CDR3 in DNA: TGTGCCAGCAGCCAAGATATAGGGCGGGGGGGCTACACAGATACGCAGTATTTT. It specifies CASSQDIGRGGYTDTQYF.

V usage is TRBV30 and J usage is TRBJ2-7, with 7 bases identical to TRBD1. V was clipped by 7 bases and J by 2 bases; unmatched bases: 8. Germline values: CDR1 GTSNPN, CDR2 SVGIG (reference sequence). The CDR3 extends over 13 amino acids. The CDR3 region is CALLRTGTYEQYF. The DNA for the CDR3 is TGTGCCTTACTAAGGACAGGCACCTACGAGCAGTACTTC.

The chain combines TRBV9 with TRBJ2-5, with 7 bases that match TRBD1. Germline CDR1 reads SGDLS; CDR2 reads YYNGEE. The CDR3 spans 14 residues. Trimming cost V 4 bases and J 0 bases; bases outside gene matches: 3. DNA of the CDR3: TGTGCCAGCAGCTGGACAGGAAACCAAGAGACCCAGTACTTC. Protein product: CASSWTGNQETQYF.

This CDR3 is CASSEDMTGNTEAFF. The CDR3 DNA reads as TGTGCCAGCAGTGAAGATATGACAGGGAACACTGAAGCTTTCTTT. This chain links TRBV2 with TRBJ1-1; D possibly corresponds to TRBD1 (6 bases). This CDR3 comprises 15 residues. V gave up 1 base and J gave up 1 base, with 10 bases separating them. Per germline, CDR1 SNHLY and CDR2 FYNNEI.

The V and J genes are TRBV13 and TRBJ1-1; D gene uncertain. There are 13 residues in the CDR3. CDR1 and CDR2 (germline): PRHDT, FYEKMQ (reference sequence). V was trimmed by 0 bases and J by 7 bases, leaving 9 bases between them. CDR3 coding DNA: TGTGCCAGCAGCTTAGGGAGGGAGGTTGAAGCTTTCTTT. Encoded protein: CASSLGREVEAFF.

CDR3: CASSQGAIQTETQYF. The CDR3 bases are TGCGCCAGCAGCCAAGGGGCCATTCAGACAGAGACCCAGTACTTC. The rearrangement links TRBV5-1 to TRBJ2-5; tentatively, D is TRBD1 (5 bases). The CDR3 sequence is 15 residues long. Germline V gene lookup returns CDR1 SGHRS and CDR2 YFSETQ. With 4 bases removed from V and 4 bases from J, the gap between germline ends came to 17 bases.

The rearrangement joins TRBV7-4 to TRBJ1-5; 8 bases are a match to TRBD1. V was clipped by 7 bases and J by 3 bases; unmatched bases: 8. The CDR3 loop spans 15 amino acids. Germline assignment: CDR1 SGHVT and CDR2 SQSDAQ. In nucleotides, the CDR3 is TGTGCCAGCACCATCCGGACAGGGAACAATCAGCCCCAGCATTTT. Encoded protein: CASTIRTGNNQPQHF.

This clone was observed a single time. This chain uses TRBV7-2 with TRBJ2-2; D gene ambiguous. This CDR3 is 14 amino acids long. Germline assignment: CDR1 SGHTA and CDR2 FQGNSA. Trimming removed 1 base at V and 5 bases at J, with 8 bases between. This chain's CDR3 is CASSLDFGTGELFF. The CDR3 nucleotides are TGTGCCAGCAGCTTAGACTTCGGGACCGGGGAGCTGTTTTTT.

The chain is built from TRBV27 and TRBJ1-5; D ambiguous. With 2 bases removed from V and 8 bases from J, the gap between germline ends came to 10 bases. This CDR3 region has 13 residues. Germline V CDR1 and CDR2: MNHEY, SMNVEV (reference sequence). CDR3 bases: TGTGCCAGCAGTTTAGGTGGGAGGGAGCCCCAGCATTTT. Amino acid sequence: CASSLGGREPQHF.

The rearrangement links TRBV3-1 (or the pseudogene TRBV3-2) to TRBJ2-1; D gene ambiguous. The V end was cut by 3 bases, the J end by 6 bases, with 12 bases between. Germline V gives CDR1 LGHDT, CDR2 YNNKEL (reference sequence). This CDR3 comprises 14 residues. The CDR3 sequence is CASSQGRMSNEQFF. The CDR3 nucleotides read TGTGCCAGCAGCCAGGGCAGGATGAGCAATGAGCAGTTCTTC.

This chain uses TRBV7-3 with TRBJ2-2; D is perhaps TRBD1 (6 bases). The CDR3 contains 15 residues. V lost 2 bases and J 0 bases, leaving 7 bases between the germline ends. Germline CDR1 SGHTA, CDR2 FQGTGA. CDR3 protein: CASSLRTANTGELFF. As DNA, the CDR3 is TGTGCCAGCAGCTTACGGACAGCGAACACCGGGGAGCTGTTTTTT. The full variable domain, completed using reference TRBV7-3 and TRBJ2-2, is GAGVSQTPSNKVTEKGKYVELRCDPISGHTALYWYRQSLGQGPEFLIYFQGTGAADDSGLPNDRFFAVRPEGSVSTLKIQRTERGDSAVYLCASSLRTANTGELFFGEGSRLTVL.

V is TRBV6-2 or TRBV6-3 and J is TRBJ1-5; D unclear. Trimming stripped 6 bases from V and 0 bases from J, with 12 bases between. Looked up from germline, CDR1 is MNHEY and CDR2 is SVGEGT. CDR3 length equals 15 residues. Here the CDR3 reads CASSSEILSNQPQHF. CDR3 coding DNA: TGTGCCAGCAGCTCCGAGATCCTTAGCAATCAGCCCCAGCATTTT.

The rearrangement links TRBV2 to TRBJ2-3; D remains ambiguous. Trimming pared 6 bases from V and 1 base from J, leaving 11 bases between. In germline, CDR1 is SNHLY, CDR2 FYNNEI. CDR3 size: 14 residues. The CDR3 loop reads CASRTGSGTDTQYF. The CDR3 DNA follows: TGTGCCAGCAGGACGGGTAGTGGCACAGATACGCAGTATTTT.